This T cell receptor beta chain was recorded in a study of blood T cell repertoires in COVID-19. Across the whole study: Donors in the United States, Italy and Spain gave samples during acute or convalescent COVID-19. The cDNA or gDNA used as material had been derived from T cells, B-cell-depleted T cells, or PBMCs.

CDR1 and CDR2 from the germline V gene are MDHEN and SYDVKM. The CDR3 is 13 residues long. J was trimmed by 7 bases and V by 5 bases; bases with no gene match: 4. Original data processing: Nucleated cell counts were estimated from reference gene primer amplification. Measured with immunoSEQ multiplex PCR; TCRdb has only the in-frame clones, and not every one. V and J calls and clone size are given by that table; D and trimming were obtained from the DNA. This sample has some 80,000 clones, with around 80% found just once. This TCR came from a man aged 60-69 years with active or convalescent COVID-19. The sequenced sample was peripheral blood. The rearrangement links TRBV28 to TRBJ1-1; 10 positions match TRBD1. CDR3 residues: CASSQGQGLEAFF. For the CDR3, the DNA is TGTGCCAGCAGTCAGGGACAGGGGCTTGAAGCTTTCTTT.